The 10 T cell receptor beta chains presented below share a single source sample, sequenced in a study of T-cell memory formation after mild COVID-19. MiXCR, run by TCRdb on the 5' RACE reads, gives a single entry per CDR3 protein. The sample holds roughly 40,000 distinct CDR3 sequences, 7.3% seen once. Sequenced: PBMCs or a T cell subset sorted from them (not recorded which). The receptors were gathered from a man younger than 30 who had mild COVID-19 (a few samples of this study predate the infection). Cell type and time point are not known.

A few counts support this clonotype. J is TRBJ2-5 and V is TRBV14; tentatively, D is TRBD2 (6 bases). CDR1 SGHDN and CDR2 FVKESK come from the germline V gene. The CDR3 has 16 residues. Trimming cost V 4 bases and J 0 bases, with 15 bases left between them. The CDR3 region has the DNA TGTGCCAGCAGCCCTCTGGGGCGGGGTTACCAAGAGACCCAGTACTTC. It encodes CASSPLGRGYQETQYF. Filled out from reference TRBV14 and TRBJ2-5, the complete variable domain reads EAGVTQFPSHSVIEKGQTVTLRCDPISGHDNLYWYRRVMGKEIKFLLHFVKESKQDESGMPNNRFLAERTGGTYSTLKVQPAELEDSGVYFCASSPLGRGYQETQYFGPGTRLLVL.

The chain combines TRBV5-6 with TRBJ1-1; 10 bases match TRBD1. Germline-derived CDR1 and CDR2 are SGHDT and YYEEEE. The V and J ends lost 3 bases and 5 bases, in that order; junction bases with no gene match: 4. The CDR3 runs to 14 residues. In DNA form, the CDR3 reads TGTGCCAGCAGCTGGGGACAGGGGTGGACTGAAGCTTTCTTT. It encodes CASSWGQGWTEAFF.

This chain joins TRBV4-1 and TRBJ1-5; D is perhaps TRBD1 (5 bases). The CDR3 sequence is 16 residues long. CDR1 and CDR2 (germline): MGHRA, YSYEKL. Trimming removed 5 bases from V and 6 bases from J, with 20 bases in between. The CDR3 sequence is CASSGRAWGVGQPQHF. In DNA form, the CDR3 reads TGCGCCAGCAGCGGACGAGCGTGGGGGGTTGGTCAGCCCCAGCATTTT.

The chain couples TRBV24-1 to TRBJ1-1; 11 bases agree with TRBD1. Per the germline V gene, CDR1 is KGHDR and CDR2 is SFDVKD. The CDR3 has 17 residues. With V trimmed by 2 bases and J by 4 bases, 8 bases remained unmatched. CDR3: CATSDWTGTGGTTEAFF. CDR3 DNA sequence: TGTGCCACCAGTGATTGGACCGGGACAGGGGGGACCACTGAAGCTTTCTTT.

The rearrangement uses TRBV5-1 and TRBJ1-4, with D perhaps matching TRBD1 (5 bases). The CDR3 is 14 residues long. The germline V gene has CDR1 SGHRS and CDR2 YFSETQ. The V end was cut by 0 bases, the J end by 3 bases, with 6 bases between. CDR3 in DNA: TGCGCCAGCAGCTTGGCAGGGCCTAATGAAAAACTGTTTTTT. Encoded protein: CASSLAGPNEKLFF.

This clonotype showed up just a few times. The chain uses TRBV14 and TRBJ1-2; 11 nucleotides match TRBD1. There are 18 residues in the CDR3. Germline lookup yields CDR1 SGHDN and CDR2 FVKESK. Losses at the gene ends were 1 base for V and 3 bases for J; bases not matched to a gene: 10. CDR3 DNA sequence: TGTGCCAGCAGCCAAGTGAAGGACAGGGGGCGCCTGGACTATGGCTACACCTTC. Its protein product is CASSQVKDRGRLDYGYTF.

This clonotype was recorded many times. The J gene is TRBJ2-5, the V gene TRBV7-6; D is undetermined. The CDR3 is 16 residues long. V was cut by 0 bases and J by 3 bases, with 14 bases left in between. Germline assignment: CDR1 SGHVS and CDR2 FNYEAQ. CDR3 DNA: TGTGCCAGCAGCTTAGCGCTAAGGGTAGGAAAAGAGACCCAGTACTTC. Protein product: CASSLALRVGKETQYF.

This clonotype was seen more than once but under ten times. V is TRBV9 and J is TRBJ2-5, with a possible D match to TRBD1 (5 bases). The germline V gene encodes CDR1 SGDLS and CDR2 YYNGEE. The CDR3 covers 15 residues. V shed 1 base and J shed 9 bases, with 19 bases lying between them. The CDR3 spells CASSVNPTVGVAQYF. In nucleotides, the CDR3 is TGTGCCAGCAGCGTAAACCCGACAGTCGGAGTTGCCCAGTACTTC.

There are a few counts of this clonotype. The genes are TRBV6-2 or TRBV6-3 and TRBJ1-1; 10 bases align to TRBD1. CDR1 and CDR2 (germline): MNHEY, SVGEGT. Germline trimming cut 2 bases from V and 4 bases from J; bases unmatched to any gene: 4. The CDR3 covers 15 residues. The CDR3 reads CASSYKWTGGTEAFF. CDR3 nucleotide sequence: TGTGCCAGCAGTTACAAATGGACAGGGGGCACTGAAGCTTTCTTT.

This clonotype was observed a handful of times. The CDR3 spells CASSLSQSSYNEQFF. As DNA, the CDR3 is TGTGCCAGCTCACTAAGCCAGAGCTCCTACAATGAGCAGTTCTTC. The gene calls are TRBV18 and TRBJ2-1, with D hard to call. From germline, CDR1 is KGHSH and CDR2 LQKENI. The CDR3 loop spans 15 amino acids. The V end was cut by 4 bases, the J end by 0 bases, with 10 bases between.